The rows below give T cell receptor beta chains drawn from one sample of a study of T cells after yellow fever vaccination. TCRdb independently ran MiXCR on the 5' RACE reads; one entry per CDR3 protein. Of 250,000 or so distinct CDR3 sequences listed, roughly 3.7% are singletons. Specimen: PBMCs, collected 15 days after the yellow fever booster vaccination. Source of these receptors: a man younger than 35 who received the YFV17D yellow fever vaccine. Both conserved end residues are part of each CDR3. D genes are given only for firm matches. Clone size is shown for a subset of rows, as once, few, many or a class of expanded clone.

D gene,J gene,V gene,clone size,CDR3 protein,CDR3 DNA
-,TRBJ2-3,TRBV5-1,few,CASSVGAETDTQYF,TGCGCCAGCAGCGTCGGGGCGGAAACAGATACGCAGTATTTT
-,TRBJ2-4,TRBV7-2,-,CASSPLVVRYF,TGTGCCAGCAGCCCTCTAGTTGTTAGGTACTTC
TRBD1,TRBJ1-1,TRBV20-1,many,CSAARTGRNRAFF,TGCAGTGCTGCGCGGACAGGAAGAAATCGAGCTTTCTTT
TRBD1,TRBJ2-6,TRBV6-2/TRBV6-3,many,CASSLRDRDFSGANVLTF,TGTGCCAGCAGCCTCCGGGACAGGGACTTCTCTGGGGCCAACGTCCTGACTTTC
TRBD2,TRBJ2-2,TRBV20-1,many,CSARGLAGVGGELFF,TGCAGTGCACGGGGACTAGCGGGGGTAGGCGGGGAGCTGTTTTTT
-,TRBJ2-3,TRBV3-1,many,CATQKGRWGTDTQYF,TGTGCCACCCAGAAGGGACGATGGGGCACAGATACGCAGTATTTT
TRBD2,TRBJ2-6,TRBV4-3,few,CASSQEGTKLAGANVLTF,TGCGCCAGCAGCCAAGAGGGGACTAAACTCGCTGGGGCCAACGTCCTGACTTTC
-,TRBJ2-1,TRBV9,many,CASSVEPGNEQFF,TGTGCCAGCAGCGTAGAGCCCGGCAATGAGCAGTTCTTC
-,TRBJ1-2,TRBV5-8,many,CASSDPWPRYTF,TGTGCCAGCAGCGACCCGTGGCCCCGCTACACCTTC
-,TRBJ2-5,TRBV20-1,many,CSAGGAETQYF,TGCAGTGCTGGGGGCGCAGAGACCCAGTACTTC
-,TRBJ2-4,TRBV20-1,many,CSAIACLILAKNIQYF,TGCAGTGCTATCGCGTGCTTAATACTAGCCAAAAACATTCAGTACTTC
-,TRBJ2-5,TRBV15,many,CATSRGVETQYF,TGTGCCACCAGCAGGGGGGTAGAGACCCAGTACTTC
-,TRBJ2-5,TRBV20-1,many,CSASTRSQETQYF,TGCAGTGCCAGTACCCGGTCCCAAGAGACCCAGTACTTC
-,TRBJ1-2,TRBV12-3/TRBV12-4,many,CASSSGTLNYGYTF,TGTGCCAGCAGTTCCGGGACGTTAAACTATGGCTACACCTTC
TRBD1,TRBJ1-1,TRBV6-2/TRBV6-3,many,CASSLGQGEWVTEAFF,TGTGCCAGCAGTTTGGGACAGGGGGAATGGGTCACTGAAGCTTTCTTT
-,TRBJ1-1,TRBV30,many,CAWVPMVRIEAFF,TGTGCCTGGGTCCCCATGGTACGAATTGAAGCTTTCTTT
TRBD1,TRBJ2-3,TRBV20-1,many,CSAIYVTGGFTDTQYF,TGCAGTGCTATTTACGTGACAGGGGGCTTCACAGATACGCAGTATTTT
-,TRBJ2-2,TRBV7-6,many,CASSSPEGPRGELFF,TGTGCCAGCAGCTCCCCTGAGGGCCCCCGCGGGGAGCTGTTTTTT
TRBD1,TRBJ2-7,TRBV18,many,CASSPTGIPNEQYF,TGTGCCAGCTCACCGACAGGGATCCCGAACGAGCAGTACTTC
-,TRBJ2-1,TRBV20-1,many,CSAHRFGEQFF,TGCAGTGCTCACAGGTTCGGTGAGCAGTTCTTC
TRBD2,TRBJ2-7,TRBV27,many,CASSYYLAGRMEQYF,TGTGCCAGCAGTTACTACCTAGCGGGGAGAATGGAGCAGTACTTC
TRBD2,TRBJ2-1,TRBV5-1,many,CASSLSTGGAGNEQFF,TGCGCCAGCAGCTTGTCGACCGGGGGGGCAGGAAATGAGCAGTTCTTC
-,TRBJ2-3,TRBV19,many,CASRKARDTQYF,TGTGCCAGCCGAAAGGCGCGAGATACGCAGTATTTT
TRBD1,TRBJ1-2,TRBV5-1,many,CASRETGVIYGYTF,TGCGCCAGCAGGGAGACAGGGGTCATCTATGGCTACACCTTC
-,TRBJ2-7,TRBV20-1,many,CSARGLGSYEQYF,TGCAGTGCTAGAGGCCTAGGTTCGTACGAGCAGTACTTC
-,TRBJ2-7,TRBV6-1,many,CASSVAGTAKNEQYF,TGTGCCAGCAGTGTCGCCGGGACGGCGAAGAACGAGCAGTACTTC
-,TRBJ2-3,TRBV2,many,CASSEIRGDSAQYF,TGTGCCAGCAGTGAAATTCGTGGGGACTCAGCGCAGTATTTT
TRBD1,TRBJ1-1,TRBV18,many,CASSEDRGIDTEAFF,TGTGCCAGCTCAGAGGACAGGGGTATTGACACTGAAGCTTTCTTT
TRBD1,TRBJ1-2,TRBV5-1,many,CASSPEGAIANYGYTF,TGCGCCAGCAGCCCCGAGGGGGCAATAGCTAACTATGGCTACACCTTC
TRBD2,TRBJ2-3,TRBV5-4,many,CASRLAGGIDTQYF,TGTGCCAGCAGACTAGCGGGGGGTATAGATACGCAGTATTTT
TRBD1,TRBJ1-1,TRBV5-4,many,CASSRHYGQGSKGAFF,TGTGCCAGCAGCCGCCACTATGGACAGGGAAGTAAGGGAGCTTTCTTT
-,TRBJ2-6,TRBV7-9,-,CASSINSGANVLTF,TGTGCCAGCAGTATCAATTCTGGGGCCAACGTCCTGACTTTC
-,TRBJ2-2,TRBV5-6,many,CASSLSPGSLHTGELFF,TGTGCCAGCAGCCTGAGCCCGGGGTCTCTGCACACCGGGGAGCTGTTTTTT
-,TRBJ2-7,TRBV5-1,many,CASSQMGFGPYEQYF,TGCGCCAGCAGCCAAATGGGTTTTGGCCCCTACGAGCAGTACTTC
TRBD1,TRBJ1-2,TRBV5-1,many,CASSQTGEFYGYTF,TGCGCCAGCAGCCAGACAGGGGAATTTTATGGCTACACCTTC
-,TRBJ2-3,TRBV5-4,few,CASSLTTLEAQYF,TGTGCCAGCAGCCTAACGACCTTGGAGGCGCAGTATTTT
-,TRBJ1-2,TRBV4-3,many,CASSQASGDPNYGYTF,TGCGCCAGCAGCCAAGCCTCAGGGGATCCCAACTATGGCTACACCTTC
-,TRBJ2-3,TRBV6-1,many,CASSVGHGSDTQYF,TGTGCCAGCAGTGTAGGACACGGGTCAGATACGCAGTATTTT
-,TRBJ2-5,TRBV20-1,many,CSAPQGSGGETQYF,TGCAGTGCTCCCCAGGGGTCCGGTGGGGAGACCCAGTACTTC